This T cell receptor beta chain was observed in a study of control samples from healthy donors and cancer patients. Germline V gene sequence: CDR1 LNHDA, CDR2 SQIVND (reference sequence). The CDR3 sequence is 13 residues long. The V end lost 4 bases, the J end lost 4 bases, and 8 bases lay between the germline ends. Clones were sequenced by immunoSEQ multiplex PCR, and TCRdb holds only the in-frame ones, with some missing. The table lists under 100,000 clones, just over 90% of them singletons. The source of this sequence is a woman aged 25 to 39 in good health. This chain links TRBV19 with TRBJ2-1; D is possibly TRBD2 (6 bases). What was sequenced was blood. Written as DNA, the CDR3 is TGTGCCAGTAGTAGGGGGGAATACAATGAGCAGTTCTTC. It codes for CASSRGEYNEQFF.